These 13 T cell receptor beta chains share one sample of origin, sequenced in a study of blood T cell repertoires in COVID-19. Clones were read by immunoSEQ multiplex PCR, and TCRdb kept only the in-frame ones, dropping some. The table lists about 250,000 clones, roughly 85% of them singletons. Sequenced sample: peripheral blood. The receptors were gathered from a man younger than 35 with active or convalescent COVID-19.

The rearrangement joins TRBV9 to TRBJ1-3; D is perhaps TRBD1 (5 bases). Between the trimmed V and J ends, which lost 5 bases and 2 bases, there was a span of 11 bases. CDR1 is SGDLS, CDR2 YYNGEE, per germline. The CDR3 length is 14 residues. Here the CDR3 DNA reads TGTGCCAGCAGTCCGGGGGGACCTGGAAACACCATATATTTT. It is translated as CASSPGGPGNTIYF.

This clone appeared once. The chain joins TRBV7-2 to TRBJ1-6, with D possibly TRBD1 on 6 matching bases. V gave up 4 bases and J gave up 10 bases, with 14 bases separating them. Looked up from germline, CDR1 is SGHTA and CDR2 is FQGNSA. CDR3 size: 14 residues. CDR3 loop: CASSSQGRDSPLHF. CDR3 DNA sequence: TGTGCCAGCAGCTCACAGGGTAGGGACTCACCCCTCCACTTT.

A few counts support this clone. V gene TRBV19 combines with J gene TRBJ2-7; TRBD1 is a possible D gene (5 bases). Germline V lookup: CDR1 LNHDA, CDR2 SQIVND (reference sequence). The CDR3 contains 13 residues. V lost 2 bases to trimming and J lost 2 bases, with 7 bases between them. CDR3 sequence reads: CASSISGTYEQYF. Written as DNA, the CDR3 is TGTGCCAGTAGTATATCAGGGACCTACGAGCAGTACTTC. The full variable domain, completed using reference TRBV19 and TRBJ2-7, is DGGITQSPKYLFRKEGQNVTLSCEQNLNHDAMYWYRQDPGQGLRLIYYSQIVNDFQKGDIAEGYSVSREKKESFPLTVTSAQKNPTAFYLCASSISGTYEQYFGPGTRLTVT.

The V gene is TRBV18, the J gene TRBJ1-3, with D possibly matching TRBD1 (5 bases). V lost 3 bases and J 0 bases, leaving 15 bases between the germline ends. The CDR3 is 17 residues long. Germline V gene data show CDR1 as KGHSH and CDR2 as LQKENI. In nucleotides, the CDR3 is TGTGCCAGCTCACCCGCAGGGTTGCCTAGCTCTGGAAACACCATATATTTT. Protein product: CASSPAGLPSSGNTIYF.

The J gene is TRBJ1-2, the V gene TRBV28; TRBD1 agrees at 8 bases. V shed 6 bases and J 6 bases; nucleotides not matched to a gene: 21. CDR1 MDHEN and CDR2 SYDVKM come from the germline V gene. There are 18 residues in the CDR3. This CDR3 reads CASRPGQGDAQPDDGYTF. The CDR3, as DNA: TGTGCCAGCAGACCTGGACAGGGAGATGCTCAGCCTGATGATGGCTACACCTTC.

This chain uses TRBV27 with TRBJ1-5; D gene uncertain. Germline V lookup: CDR1 MNHEY, CDR2 SMNVEV (reference sequence). V dropped 8 bases and J dropped 3 bases, with 14 bases sitting between them. The CDR3 extends over 14 amino acids. CDR3 in amino acids: CASGGPLTNQPQHF. CDR3 sequence (DNA): TGTGCCAGCGGAGGCCCTCTTACCAATCAGCCCCAGCATTTT.

This clone has just one count. This chain links TRBV29-1 with TRBJ1-2; 7 bases map to TRBD1. The CDR3 runs to 13 residues. V lost 4 bases and J lost 4; bases outside the gene matches: 6. The germline gives CDR1 SQVTM, CDR2 ANQGSEA. The chain's CDR3 is CSVVGTASYGYTF. For the CDR3, the DNA is TGCAGCGTTGTCGGGACAGCAAGCTATGGCTACACCTTC.

The chain has TRBV19 and TRBJ2-3, with 10 bases that match TRBD2. This CDR3 is 13 amino acids long. With 8 bases clipped from V and 2 bases from J, the junction kept 1 base outside the gene matches. CDR1 is LNHDA, CDR2 SQIVND, per germline (reference sequence). Here the CDR3 DNA reads TGTGCCAGTGGACTAGCGGTCACAGATACGCAGTATTTT. This gives the protein CASGLAVTDTQYF. Full variable domain (rest looked up from reference TRBV19 and TRBJ2-3): DGGITQSPKYLFRKEGQNVTLSCEQNLNHDAMYWYRQDPGQGLRLIYYSQIVNDFQKGDIAEGYSVSREKKESFPLTVTSAQKNPTAFYLCASGLAVTDTQYFGPGTRLTVL.

The chain joins TRBV5-1 to TRBJ1-2; D gene uncertain. The V end was cut by 4 bases, the J end by 9 bases, with 16 bases between. The germline CDR1 and CDR2 sequences are SGHRS and YFSETQ. This CDR3 is built from 13 residues. The chain's CDR3 is CASSLESLARYTF. In DNA, the CDR3 is TGCGCCAGCAGCCTGGAATCTTTGGCCCGCTACACCTTC.

The gene calls are TRBV5-1 and TRBJ1-1; 12 nucleotides align to TRBD1. Germline V gene lookup returns CDR1 SGHRS and CDR2 YFSETQ. V shed 3 bases and J 2 bases; nucleotides not matched to a gene: 5. This CDR3 spans 16 amino acids. In DNA, the CDR3 is TGCGCCAGCAGCTGGGGACAGGGGGCGGGAAACACTGAAGCTTTCTTT. Amino acid sequence: CASSWGQGAGNTEAFF. Combining the CDR3 with reference TRBV5-1 and TRBJ1-1 gives the whole variable domain KAGVTQTPRYLIKTRGQQVTLSCSPISGHRSVSWYQQTPGQGLQFLFEYFSETQRNKGNFPGRFSGRQFSNSRSEMNVSTLELGDSALYLCASSWGQGAGNTEAFFGQGTRLTVV.

This sequence joins TRBV19 and TRBJ2-7, with D unclear. Germline V gene sequence: CDR1 LNHDA, CDR2 SQIVND (reference sequence). The CDR3 runs to 14 residues. Trimming took off 6 bases at V and 2 bases at J, with 14 bases between the two ends. The CDR3, as DNA: TGTGCCAGTAGACTCACGACTGGCACCTACGAGCAGTACTTC. It is translated as CASRLTTGTYEQYF.

This clone has only one observation. The chain carries TRBV23-1 and TRBJ1-2, with D unclear. TRBV23-1 is given ORF status, its function remaining uncertain. The V end lost 4 bases, the J end lost 4 bases, and 25 bases lay between the germline ends. The CDR3 loop spans 18 amino acids. In nucleotides, the CDR3 is TGCGCCAGCAGTCCCCGACTTTTATCAAGGATTTTTATCTATGGCTACACCTTC. Translated, it gives CASSPRLLSRIFIYGYTF.

The gene calls are TRBV30 and TRBJ2-3; D call uncertain. CDR3 length: 14 amino acids. The germline V gene encodes CDR1 GTSNPN and CDR2 SVGIG (reference sequence). The V end was cut by 3 bases, the J end by 2 bases, with 12 bases between. The CDR3 loop reads CAWRQAFYTDTQYF. In DNA form, the CDR3 reads TGTGCCTGGAGGCAAGCTTTCTACACAGATACGCAGTATTTT. Supplemented by reference TRBV30 and TRBJ2-3, the full variable domain reads SQTIHQWPATLVQPVGSPLSLECTVEGTSNPNLYWYRQAAGRGLQLLFYSVGIGQISSEVPQNLSASRPQDRQFILSSKKLLLSDSGFYLCAWRQAFYTDTQYFGPGTRLTVL.